The sequence of this T cell receptor (beta chain) was determined in a study of blood T cells in healthy people across ages. Total RNA, at least 5.5 micrograms per sample, came from PBMCs. The CDR3 consists of 17 residues. The junction had 12 bases not matched to a gene; V was cut back by 3 bases and J by 4 bases. CDR1 and CDR2 from the germline V gene are KGHSH and LQKENI. A second PCR of 7 to 11 cycles used a sample-barcoded 5' primer and a J-beta primer mix. TCRdb passed the 5' RACE reads through MiXCR, listing each CDR3 protein once. The sample carries about 640,000 distinct CDR3 sequences, under 65% recorded once. This clonotype was observed a few times. Its antigen is unknown. General study points: Among T cells, TCR beta diversity per million cells dropped roughly linearly as age rose. PBMC samples, being unsorted, prevented any conclusive comparison of naive and antigen-experienced cells. Naive CD4+ cell counts and diversity both ran higher in long-lived than in aged donors.

The TCR comes from a man aged 55 to 70 in good health. The chain carries TRBV18 and TRBJ2-1; 7 nucleotides line up with TRBD2. The specimen was blood. The CDR3 DNA follows: TGTGCCAGCTCACCGCCCCGCCAGCGGGGAGATTACAATGAGCAGTTCTTC. Protein product: CASSPPRQRGDYNEQFF. Based on the CDR3 plus reference TRBV18 and TRBJ2-1, the full variable domain is NAGVMQNPRHLVRRRGQEARLRCSPMKGHSHVYWYRQLPEEGLKFMVYLQKENIIDESGMPKERFSAEFPKEGPSILRIQQVVRGDSAAYFCASSPPRQRGDYNEQFFGPGTRLTVL.